This T cell receptor beta chain was recorded in a study of shared clonotypes between healthy human individuals (dated by TCRdb to the early 2020s). A note on the overall study: Two women and three men aged 18 to 49 years were included in the cohort. Per donor, three plates each were used for CD4 naive and CD4 memory, two for CD8 naive, and one for CD8 memory. To estimate repertoire size and how much clonotypes are shared between individuals, the study performed deep sequencing of blood TCR repertoires from roughly five healthy adults. Libraries were prepared and TCR repertoires were sequenced by different laboratories using diverse techniques, in order to increase sequencing depth and limit assay-specific biases. Each donor's leukapheresis produced roughly between roughly 0.85 and 9 billion PBMCs. Beyond this particular receptor, the publication reports: When several donors were compared, the shared fraction of clonotypes was roughly 5% for naive CD4, about 4% for naive CD8, roughly 2.5% for memory CD4, and 0.4% for memory CD8. Clonotypes shared by all four sorted-subset donors showed higher generation probabilities than non-shared clonotypes. Even with the large sequencing depth, rarefaction of the sorted-subset datasets indicated that sequencing was incomplete. The small number of donors limited the genetic and exposure-history diversity represented. Sampling was restricted to blood, and TCR repertoires in tissues likely differ from the TCR repertoires found in blood. Pairwise subsampling led to the expectation that sequencing depth would affect the degree of clonotype sharing among donors. Larger estimated clonotype richness was generally found for naive subsets than for memory subsets.

Using the deep immunoSEQ assay, multiplex PCR amplified TCR CDR3 regions from genomic DNA. Genomic DNA extracted from each cell subset was distributed evenly over all wells of several immunoSEQ 96-well plates, and each plate served as one replicate. For sorted subsets, approximately 190 ng genomic DNA, equal to about 30,000 T cell genomes, was loaded into each replicate PCR. Purified libraries were quantified with a Qubit 3.0 fluorometer, sized on a Bioanalyzer 2100, and re-quantified with the KAPA Library Quantification kit. Every immunoSEQ 96-well plate was sequenced on a separate single-read 150-cycle Illumina NextSeq 550 flow cell. The published analysis was carried out like this. Because only junctional sequences without quality scores were contained in the immunoSEQ output, filtering matching that applied to full-length reads could not be performed. To assign V/J genes and CDR3, sequences were annotated against IMGT germline references using PyIR, a Python wrapper for IgBLAST v1.9. Any read was removed if the V/J assignment was weak (E-value above 1e-6), the CDR3 was missing, or the read contained stop codons, out-of-frame junctions, or ambiguous translated residues. A V3J clonotype was defined by an identical inferred V gene, J gene, and CDR3 amino acid sequence. Percentage overlap between repertoires was calculated by dividing the number of shared unique clonotypes by the size of the smaller repertoire. Richness of each repertoire was evaluated using RTK rarefaction, the Chao1 estimator, and Recon v2.1 estimates of unobserved clonotypes. For all TCRbeta clonotypes obtained by the gDNA method from a few donors, generation probabilities were computed with OLGA. Entries here come from immuneACCESS through TCRdb and include only in-frame sequences with V and J called. Some clones fail to appear in such tables; in the studies checked, an unresolved V gene covers under half of the shortfall, and the cause of the remainder is unknown. The D gene and trimming were derived from the DNA, and the V and J assignments and clone size from that table. Within this sample are hundreds of thousands of clones, with around 72% of them counted one time only. About 1.8% of the sample comes from the top ten.

The donors were healthy, HIV-negative adults with no recently reported acute infections or vaccinations. Only Caucasian adults living in Nashville, Tennessee, USA were represented among the donors. Magnetic negative selection was used to enrich CD4+ T cells, after which naive cells were positively selected on CD45RA and the negative fraction became the memory subset. After blood collection by leukapheresis, PBMCs were isolated using Ficoll-Histopaque density gradient centrifugation and then cryopreserved in the vapor phase of liquid nitrogen. Analytical flow cytometry was used to check the purity and quantity of each magnetically sorted T cell population. Genomic DNA was isolated from each sorted fraction and quantified by UV absorbance on a Nanodrop 2000c. Via the germline V gene, CDR1 is SGHRS and CDR2 YFSETQ. Here V drops 4 bases and J drops 2 bases, and the junction holds 6 bases not matched to any gene. There are 15 amino acids in the CDR3, from cysteine to phenylalanine inclusive. The sequence is cut down to CDR3 DNA, 45 bases in frame from base 1.

Remarks on this clone: The specificity of this receptor is unknown. The input lacks base qualities; no much larger clone sits a single base away. Other DNA sequences in the sample encode the same CDR3.

The chain joins TRBV5-1 to TRBJ1-1; the central 9 bases match TRBD1. The source material was memory CD4+ T cells sorted from blood. The cell subset or site label on this specimen signifies: CD45RA-negative fraction. The clonotype was recovered from a woman younger than 45 in good health. The nucleotide sequence reads TGCGCCAGCAGCCCAGGACAGGGGCTAAACACTGAAGCTTTCTTT. Protein translation: CASSPGQGLNTEAFF.